The 28 T cell receptor beta chains below were found in one sample sequenced in a study of T-cell reconstitution after alpha-beta-depleted transplantation in children. Unique molecular identifiers featured in how the TCRbeta library was prepared. TCRdb passed the PCR reads through MiXCR, listing each CDR3 protein once. The table includes 70,000 to 95,000 distinct CDR3 sequences, roughly an eighth detected once. The source was PBMCs from the stem cell graft donor, collected from the stem cell graft. The receptor source for this set is a human donor who donated a stem cell graft to a child with inherited bone marrow failure.

The gene calls are TRBV9 and TRBJ2-7, with D perhaps TRBD1 (5 bases). The germline V gene encodes CDR1 SGDLS and CDR2 YYNGEE. V dropped 3 bases and J dropped 7 bases, with 14 bases sitting between them. The length of the CDR3 is 13 residues. CDR3 in DNA: TGTGCCAGCAGCGAGTCTGACAGCTATGAGCAGTACTTC. This gives the protein CASSESDSYEQYF.

The chain uses TRBV5-3 and TRBJ1-2, with D possibly matching TRBD1 (6 bases). TRBV5-3 is marked as an open reading frame, function uncertain. Trimming took off 9 bases at V and 4 bases at J, with 19 bases between the two ends. The CDR3 covers 14 residues. The CDR3 region has the DNA TGTGCCATGAGCCCTCGGACAGACTGCTATGGCTACACCTTC. Translation: CAMSPRTDCYGYTF.

This clonotype was recorded many times. The rearrangement links TRBV6-2 or TRBV6-3 to TRBJ2-1; perhaps TRBD1 as D (6 bases). V was trimmed by 3 bases and J by 7 bases, leaving 16 bases between them. Germline V gene lookup returns CDR1 MNHEY and CDR2 SVGEGT. The CDR3 length is 15 residues. The CDR3 DNA reads as TGTGCCAGCAGTTATACCAGGGGCTTCAAGAATGAGCAGTTCTTC. The encoded protein is CASSYTRGFKNEQFF.

This clonotype was counted ten times or more. The chain carries TRBV7-2 and TRBJ2-7; no firm D call. Trimming stripped 8 bases from V and 2 bases from J, with 10 bases between. The CDR3 contains 12 residues. Germline V gene sequence: CDR1 SGHTA, CDR2 FQGNSA. The CDR3 DNA sequence: TGTGCCAGCGGGCTCTCCACCTACGAGCAGTACTTC. Protein sequence: CASGLSTYEQYF.

This clonotype was seen at least ten times. An end of the junction does not agree with germline; a read error may underlie this. This chain uses TRBV7-2 with TRBJ2-1; 12 nucleotides line up with TRBD2. The CDR3 extends over 15 amino acids. Germline CDR1 reads SGHTA; CDR2 reads FQGNSA. The CDR3 protein is CASSLAGGVYNEQFF. CDR3 coding DNA: TGTGCCAGCAGCCTAGCGGGGGGGGTCTACAATGAGCAGTTCTTC.

The table lists this clonotype with many counts. The J gene is TRBJ2-2, the V gene TRBV10-2; D gene ambiguous. From germline, CDR1 is WSHSY and CDR2 SAAADI. The CDR3 is made up of 11 amino acids. V was trimmed by 6 bases and J by 4 bases, leaving 3 bases between them. CDR3 in DNA: TGCGCCAGCAGCGGCACCGGGGAGCTGTTTTTT. It encodes CASSGTGELFF.

This clonotype has a count of ten or more. The chain carries TRBV9 and TRBJ2-1; no firm D call. CDR3 length: 14 amino acids. The V end was cut by 0 bases, the J end by 4 bases, with 8 bases between. Per germline, CDR1 SGDLS and CDR2 YYNGEE. CDR3 region: CASSVDSAYNEQFF. Here the CDR3 DNA reads TGTGCCAGCAGCGTAGACTCGGCATACAATGAGCAGTTCTTC.

This clonotype was counted ten times or more. The chain joins TRBV15 to TRBJ1-1; no firm D call. V was trimmed by 5 bases and J by 10 bases, leaving 14 bases between them. Germline V gene lookup returns CDR1 LNHNV and CDR2 YYDKDF (reference sequence). The CDR3 contains 12 residues. CDR3 sequence: CATSLEEGGAFF. The DNA for the CDR3 is TGTGCCACCAGCTTGGAGGAAGGTGGAGCTTTCTTT.

The table lists this clonotype with many counts. The chain carries TRBV12-3 or TRBV12-4 and TRBJ2-1; TRBD1 agrees at 9 bases. The CDR3 is 15 amino acids. V trimming: 3 bases; J trimming: 8 bases; junction bases outside the gene matches: 8. CDR3: CASSFLGQGRDEQFF. The CDR3 DNA reads TGTGCCAGCAGTTTTTTGGGACAGGGACGGGATGAGCAGTTCTTC.

This clonotype was counted ten times or more. The chain combines TRBV9 with TRBJ1-1, with D possibly matching TRBD1 (6 bases). Trimming cost V 6 bases and J 1 base, with 13 bases left between them. CDR3 length: 14 amino acids. CDR1 and CDR2 (germline): SGDLS, YYNGEE. The CDR3 DNA follows: TGTGCCAGCATCCGGACAGACCAGAACACTGAAGCTTTCTTT. It codes for CASIRTDQNTEAFF. Combining the CDR3 with reference TRBV9 and TRBJ1-1 gives the whole variable domain DSGVTQTPKHLITATGQRVTLRCSPRSGDLSVYWYQQSLDQGLQFLIQYYNGEERAKGNILERFSAQQFPDLHSELNLSSLELGDSALYFCASIRTDQNTEAFFGQGTRLTVV.

In its sample, this clonotype was seen many times. This chain uses TRBV6-5 with TRBJ1-1, with D tentatively TRBD1 (5 bases). CDR3 length: 15 residues. The germline V gene encodes CDR1 MNHEY and CDR2 SVGAGI. V shed 2 bases and J shed 4 bases, with 14 bases lying between them. The chain's CDR3 is CASSYGLLGVTEAFF. For the CDR3, the DNA is TGTGCCAGCAGTTACGGCCTATTGGGGGTCACTGAAGCTTTCTTT.

This clonotype was counted at least ten times. The chain is built from TRBV7-9 and TRBJ2-5, with D uncertain. V lost 2 bases and J lost 1, with 11 bases in between. The CDR3 is 15 residues long. The germline V gene has CDR1 SEHNR and CDR2 FQNEAQ (reference sequence). The CDR3 bases are TGTGCCAGCAGCTTAAGTGGACGGATCCAAGAGACCCAGTACTTC. This gives the protein CASSLSGRIQETQYF.

In this sample, this clonotype turned up many times. This chain joins TRBV4-1 and TRBJ1-5; a possible D gene is TRBD1 (5 bases). The CDR3 consists of 14 residues. V dropped 5 bases and J dropped 4 bases, with 12 bases sitting between them. CDR1 is MGHRA, CDR2 YSYEKL, per germline. CDR3 loop: CASSSRVGNQPQHF. The CDR3 nucleotides are TGCGCCAGCAGCTCCAGGGTTGGAAATCAGCCCCAGCATTTT.

About this clonotype: A much larger clone differs by one base, so this may be a read error. The rearrangement uses TRBV2 and TRBJ1-5; TRBD1 is a possible D gene (5 bases). The length of the CDR3 is 18 residues. V was shortened by 8 bases and J by 1 base, with 24 bases between the two germline ends. Germline assignment: CDR1 SNHLY and CDR2 FYNNEI. CDR3 residues: CASCSLGSPGPSNQPQHF. The CDR3 nucleotides are TGTGCCAGCTGTTCGTTGGGATCTCCGGGACCGAGCAATCAGCCCCAGCATTTT.

This clonotype has ten or more counts. J is TRBJ2-2 and V is TRBV20-1, with D unresolved. Germline CDR1 DFQATT, CDR2 SNEGSKA (reference sequence). The CDR3 totals 13 residues. Trimming pared 0 bases from V and 8 bases from J, leaving 10 bases between. The CDR3 loop reads CSARDPFKGELFF. For the CDR3, the DNA is TGCAGTGCTAGAGATCCTTTCAAAGGGGAGCTGTTTTTT.

This clonotype has ten or more counts. The chain recombines TRBV7-9 with TRBJ1-2; D is ambiguous. The V end lost 5 bases, the J end lost 8 bases, and 9 bases lay between the germline ends. Germline CDR1 is SEHNR and CDR2 is FQNEAQ (reference sequence). The CDR3 has 11 residues. CDR3 residues: CASSPDVGYTF. In DNA form, the CDR3 reads TGTGCCAGCAGCCCAGACGTGGGCTACACCTTC.

This clonotype showed up many times. The V and J genes are TRBV10-3 and TRBJ2-7; the match to TRBD1 covers 7 bases. Germline-derived CDR1 and CDR2 are ENHRY and SYGVKD. The CDR3 is 12 amino acids. V dropped 7 bases and J dropped 6; count of bases not matched to a gene: 6. In DNA, the CDR3 is TGTGCCATCAAGACAGGGAACACCGAGCAGTACTTC. Amino acids: CAIKTGNTEQYF.

This clonotype was observed many times. The gene calls are TRBV12-3 or TRBV12-4 and TRBJ2-1; D ambiguous. V was trimmed by 1 base and J by 7 bases, leaving 8 bases between them. The CDR3 totals 13 residues. CDR3 coding DNA: TGTGCCAGCAGTTTAGAATTTGGGAATGAGCAGTTCTTC. Its protein product is CASSLEFGNEQFF.

This clonotype was found many times. CDR3 region: CASSVSGSRYEQYF. DNA of the CDR3: TGTGCCAGCAGCGTTAGCGGGAGCCGATACGAGCAGTACTTC. The gene calls are TRBV7-2 and TRBJ2-7; 9 nucleotides line up with TRBD2. Germline CDR1 is SGHTA and CDR2 is FQGNSA. This CDR3 has 14 residues. Germline trimming cut 5 bases from V and 4 bases from J; bases unmatched to any gene: 6.

In this sample, this clonotype turned up a few times. V and J are TRBV5-4 and TRBJ2-2; 9 bases agree with TRBD1. Trimming took 4 bases from V and 7 from J; bases not matched to a gene: 8. The CDR3 runs 15 residues. Germline values: CDR1 SGHNT, CDR2 YYREEE (reference sequence). The CDR3 region is CASSTRTGANGELFF. The CDR3 DNA sequence: TGTGCCAGCAGCACACGGACAGGGGCGAACGGGGAGCTGTTTTTT.

The chain has TRBV7-8 and TRBJ2-7, with 10 nucleotides matching TRBD1. The V segment lost 5 bases and the J segment 2 bases; nucleotides outside the gene matches: 6. The CDR3 spans 15 residues. Looked up from germline, CDR1 is SGHVS and CDR2 is FQNEAQ. In DNA form, the CDR3 reads TGTGCCAGCAGCCGAAGACAGGGGGCCGCCTACGAGCAGTACTTC. Translating gives CASSRRQGAAYEQYF. Variable domain in full (rest from reference TRBV7-8 and TRBJ2-7): GAGVSQSPRYKVAKRGQDVALRCDPISGHVSLFWYQQALGQGPEFLTYFQNEAQLDKSGLPSDRFFAERPEGSVSTLKIQRTQQEDSAVYLCASSRRQGAAYEQYFGPGTRLTVT.

In its sample, this clonotype was seen many times. The limits of the CDR3 on the DNA are not certain, so only TCRdb's listed CDR3 is given. V is TRBV4-3 and J is TRBJ1-3; TRBD1, the D gene given by the table, was not confirmed from the DNA. The germline V gene encodes CDR1 LGHNA and CDR2 YSLEER. 15 amino acids form the CDR3, both terminal residues included. The CDR3 here is CASSQDTGTSTPYIF.

This clonotype was counted ten times or more. This chain joins TRBV5-1 and TRBJ2-5; possible D gene TRBD1, 5 bases. This CDR3 is built from 14 residues. The V and J ends lost 0 bases and 1 base respectively, with 7 bases between them. Per the germline V gene, CDR1 is SGHRS and CDR2 is YFSETQ. The CDR3 DNA follows: TGCGCCAGCAGCTTGGCACAGGTCCAAGAGACCCAGTACTTC. It specifies CASSLAQVQETQYF.

This clonotype appeared many times. The chain links TRBV7-2 to TRBJ2-5; weak D call: TRBD2 (7 bases). Deletions cut 5 bases from V and 0 bases from J, with 13 bases between. The CDR3 contains 15 residues. In germline, CDR1 is SGHTA, CDR2 FQGNSA. The CDR3 DNA sequence: TGTGCCAGCAGCAGGGGGGGCACACACCAAGAGACCCAGTACTTC. It encodes CASSRGGTHQETQYF.

This clonotype was counted only a few times. This chain uses TRBV7-8 with TRBJ2-1; D gene ambiguous. The CDR3 length is 14 residues. Germline V CDR1 and CDR2: SGHVS, FQNEAQ. Trimming removed 1 base at V and 5 bases at J, with 9 bases between. The CDR3 protein is CASSLDGRNNEQFF. DNA of the CDR3: TGTGCCAGCAGCTTAGATGGACGGAACAATGAGCAGTTCTTC. The full variable domain, completed using reference TRBV7-8 and TRBJ2-1, is GAGVSQSPRYKVAKRGQDVALRCDPISGHVSLFWYQQALGQGPEFLTYFQNEAQLDKSGLPSDRFFAERPEGSVSTLKIQRTQQEDSAVYLCASSLDGRNNEQFFGPGTRLTVL.

This clonotype was recorded at least ten times. The CDR3 reads CASSTQPSNEQFF. CDR3 sequence (DNA): TGTGCCAGCAGCACCCAGCCCTCCAATGAGCAGTTCTTC. The chain uses TRBV7-3 and TRBJ2-1; no definite D call. The CDR3 is made up of 13 amino acids. Germline CDR1 SGHTA, CDR2 FQGTGA. Trimming took 5 bases from V and 6 from J, leaving 11 bases between them.

This clonotype was seen repeatedly, ten times or more. V usage is TRBV20-1 and J usage is TRBJ1-1, with D tentatively TRBD1 (5 bases). The CDR3 covers 12 residues. The V gene lost 7 bases and the J gene lost 2 bases, with 11 bases spanning the gap. The germline CDR1 and CDR2 sequences are DFQATT and SNEGSKA (reference sequence). CDR3 nucleotides: TGCAGTGGATACAGGCTCAACACTGAAGCTTTCTTT. Translation gives CSGYRLNTEAFF.

This clonotype was seen ten or more times. The chain links TRBV7-2 to TRBJ2-7; D may match TRBD1 or TRBD2 (5 bases each). The ends were cut back, 1 base at V and 4 bases at J, with 11 bases in the middle. The CDR3 consists of 14 residues. The germline gives CDR1 SGHTA, CDR2 FQGNSA. The CDR3 sequence: CASSLGGTAYEQYF. In DNA, the CDR3 is TGTGCCAGCAGCTTAGGGGGGACGGCGTACGAGCAGTACTTC.